The next 28 T cell receptor beta chains were all read from a single sample in a study of T cell responses to AZD1222 COVID-19 vaccine. Profiling relied on immunoSEQ multiplex PCR, and the TCRdb table lists in-frame clones only, not all of them. The table lists 150,000 to 200,000 clones, 88% of them singletons. Sample: peripheral blood, taken 28 days after the second AZD1222 dose. The receptor source for this set is an adult who received the AZD1222 COVID-19 vaccine.

In nucleotides, the CDR3 is TGCGCCAGCAGCTTAAACACAGGGTTTTCCATGAACACTGAAGCTTTCTTT. Encoded protein: CASSLNTGFSMNTEAFF. The rearrangement links TRBV5-1 to TRBJ1-1; perhaps TRBD1 as D (6 bases). V was pared by 2 bases and J by 0 bases, with 17 bases between. The germline gives CDR1 SGHRS, CDR2 YFSETQ. The length of the CDR3 is 17 residues.

The chain recombines TRBV7-9 with TRBJ2-3; perhaps TRBD2 as D (7 bases). The CDR3 runs to 16 residues. With 2 bases removed from V and 2 bases from J, the gap between germline ends came to 14 bases. CDR1 is SEHNR, CDR2 FQNEAQ, per germline (reference sequence). The CDR3 sequence: CASSLMRGLDTDTQYF. CDR3 coding DNA: TGTGCCAGCAGCTTAATGCGGGGGCTCGACACAGATACGCAGTATTTT.

This chain links TRBV28 with TRBJ1-4; no reliable D call. Germline loops: CDR1 MDHEN, CDR2 SYDVKM. CDR3 length: 13 amino acids. Trimming removed 3 bases at V and 4 bases at J, with 6 bases between. As DNA, the CDR3 is TGTGCCAGCAGTTTCAGTTATAATGAAAAACTGTTTTTT. Translated, it gives CASSFSYNEKLFF.

This rearrangement joins TRBV19 to TRBJ2-1; 7 bases agree with TRBD1. V was pared by 5 bases and J by 8 bases, with 9 bases of the junction left unmatched. Germline CDR1 and CDR2: LNHDA and SQIVND (reference sequence). The CDR3 extends over 14 amino acids. The DNA of the CDR3 is TGTGCCAGTAGTCTGAGGACAGGCAGGGATGAGCAGTTCTTC. This encodes CASSLRTGRDEQFF.

This chain joins TRBV5-6 and TRBJ2-1, with 10 bases fitting TRBD1. The length of the CDR3 is 16 residues. V trimming: 2 bases; J trimming: 6 bases; junction bases outside the gene matches: 8. Germline V gene lookup returns CDR1 SGHDT and CDR2 YYEEEE. The CDR3 reads CASSFRFGTGVNEQFF. DNA for the CDR3: TGTGCCAGCAGCTTCCGCTTCGGGACAGGGGTCAATGAGCAGTTCTTC. The full variable domain, completed using reference TRBV5-6 and TRBJ2-1, is DAGVTQSPTHLIKTRGQQVTLRCSPKSGHDTVSWYQQALGQGPQFIFQYYEEEERQRGNFPDRFSGHQFPNYSSELNVNALLLGDSALYLCASSFRFGTGVNEQFFGPGTRLTVL.

The V gene is TRBV9, the J gene TRBJ2-7; the D gene is possibly TRBD1 (6 bases). The CDR3 runs 14 residues. Looked up from germline, CDR1 is SGDLS and CDR2 is YYNGEE. The V and J ends lost 0 bases and 5 bases respectively, with 12 bases between them. The CDR3 DNA follows: TGTGCCAGCAGCGTAGTTGGGGGCGTGGACGAGCAGTACTTC. Translated, it gives CASSVVGGVDEQYF.

The genes are TRBV5-4 and TRBJ1-2, with 7 bases fitting TRBD1. The CDR3 totals 15 residues. Germline CDR1 and CDR2: SGHNT and YYREEE (reference sequence). J was trimmed by 0 bases and V by 4 bases; bases with no gene match: 6. Here the CDR3 DNA reads TGTGCCAGCAGCCCCCGACAGGGAGCTAACTATGGCTACACCTTC. This codes for CASSPRQGANYGYTF.

The chain couples TRBV6-6 to TRBJ2-5; D tentatively reads TRBD1 or TRBD2 (5 bases each). Germline-derived CDR1 and CDR2 are MNHNY and SVGAGI (reference sequence). The germline V and J ends were trimmed by 6 bases and 7 bases, with 12 bases remaining between them. The CDR3 extends over 12 amino acids. DNA for the CDR3: TGTGCCAGCAGGGGGGACGATGGGACCCAGTACTTC. Encoded protein: CASRGDDGTQYF.

The rearrangement joins TRBV3-1 (or the pseudogene TRBV3-2) to TRBJ1-3; D gene ambiguous. This CDR3 is built from 14 residues. V was pared by 4 bases and J by 3 bases, with 10 bases between. From germline, CDR1 is LGHDT and CDR2 YNNKEL (reference sequence). The CDR3 DNA follows: TGTGCCAGCAGCCCCGCAGTTGGTGGAAACACCATATATTTT. Its protein is CASSPAVGGNTIYF.

This clone was counted between two and nine times. The chain recombines TRBV28 with TRBJ2-7; 11 bases align to TRBD1. From germline, CDR1 is MDHEN and CDR2 SYDVKM. Unmatched junction bases numbered 11, after V lost 9 bases and J lost 7 bases. This CDR3 has 14 residues. The CDR3 DNA follows: TGTGCCAGTTCCAGGACAGGGGGCGCGGGGGAGCAGTACTTC. Encoded protein: CASSRTGGAGEQYF. The entire variable domain, with the rest obtained from reference TRBV28 and TRBJ2-7, is as follows: DVKVTQSSRYLVKRTGEKVFLECVQDMDHENMFWYRQDPGLGLRLIYFSYDVKMKEKGDIPEGYSVSREKKERFSLILESASTNQTSMYLCASSRTGGAGEQYFGPGTRLTVT.

This clone was detected once. The V and J genes are TRBV24-1 and TRBJ1-4; the D is unclear. The CDR3 is 16 residues long. The germline V gene has CDR1 KGHDR and CDR2 SFDVKD. Trimming removed 2 bases from V and 8 bases from J, with 17 bases in between. CDR3 coding DNA: TGTGCCACCAGTGATTCTAGTGACATCCCCATGGAAAAACTGTTTTTT. Residues: CATSDSSDIPMEKLFF.

The chain has TRBV11-2 and TRBJ1-1, with D unclear. Germline V gene lookup returns CDR1 SGHAT and CDR2 FQNNGV. The CDR3 totals 13 residues. With 5 bases removed from V and 1 base from J, the gap between germline ends came to 8 bases. The CDR3, as DNA: TGTGCCAGCAGCGTCGGTCGGAACACTGAAGCTTTCTTT. Translated: CASSVGRNTEAFF.

This chain links TRBV3-1 (or the pseudogene TRBV3-2) with TRBJ1-2; D unresolved. V was trimmed by 5 bases and J by 5 bases, leaving 12 bases between them. CDR3 size: 13 residues. Germline values: CDR1 LGHDT, CDR2 YNNKEL (reference sequence). The CDR3 region is CASSFNEEYGYTF. DNA of the CDR3: TGTGCCAGCAGCTTTAATGAGGAGTATGGCTACACCTTC.

The V gene is TRBV7-6, the J gene TRBJ1-4; D gene unclear. CDR3 size: 16 residues. V lost 5 bases to trimming and J lost 4 bases, with 17 bases between them. CDR1 and CDR2 from the germline V gene are SGHVS and FNYEAQ. The CDR3 here is CASSPAVGSLNEKLFF. CDR3 coding DNA: TGTGCCAGCAGCCCTGCTGTGGGCAGTCTTAATGAAAAACTGTTTTTT.

A single count supports this clone. V gene TRBV7-2 combines with J gene TRBJ1-6; TRBD1 might be the D (6 bases). V was cut by 0 bases and J by 0 bases, with 12 bases left in between. The CDR3 sequence is 18 residues long. CDR1 SGHTA and CDR2 FQGNSA come from the germline V gene. CDR3 amino acids: CASSLADRSYSYNSPLHF. DNA for the CDR3: TGTGCCAGCAGCTTAGCAGACAGGTCCTACTCCTATAATTCACCCCTCCACTTT.

The V gene is TRBV19, the J gene TRBJ1-5; TRBD1 agrees at 9 bases. The CDR3 is made up of 17 amino acids. Looked up from germline, CDR1 is LNHDA and CDR2 is SQIVND (reference sequence). V shed 4 bases, J shed 7 bases, and the junction held 14 bases outside the gene matches. CDR3 bases: TGTGCCAGTAGTAGACTCTCAACGACAGGGGGGTTCCAGCCCCAGCATTTT. This translates into CASSRLSTTGGFQPQHF.

The V gene is TRBV14, the J gene TRBJ1-4; D is perhaps TRBD1 (6 bases). The CDR3 has 16 residues. CDR1 and CDR2 from the germline V gene are SGHDN and FVKESK. Trimming left V 0 bases short and J 8 bases short, with 16 bases between. The CDR3 bases are TGTGCCAGCAGCCAAGATCCGCGGGACATCGGAGAAAAACTGTTTTTT. Protein: CASSQDPRDIGEKLFF.

The genes are TRBV6-5 and TRBJ2-6; 7 bases fit TRBD1. The J segment lost 9 bases and the V segment lost 6 bases, leaving 11 bases of the junction unmatched. The CDR3 sequence is 15 residues long. Germline CDR1 MNHEY, CDR2 SVGAGI. The CDR3 loop reads CASRSTGVPLNVLTF. For the CDR3, the DNA is TGTGCCAGCAGATCAACAGGGGTACCCCTCAACGTCCTGACTTTC.

The J gene is TRBJ1-2, the V gene TRBV19; D remains ambiguous. V lost 0 bases, J lost 8 bases, and 10 bases lay in between. This CDR3 has 13 residues. Germline assignment: CDR1 LNHDA and CDR2 SQIVND (reference sequence). CDR3 amino acids: CASSIDWGNGYTF. The CDR3 DNA is TGTGCCAGTAGTATAGATTGGGGAAACGGCTACACCTTC.

The chain is built from TRBV10-1 and TRBJ1-6, with a weak D call TRBD1 (5 bases). Germline CDR1 and CDR2: WNHNN and SYGVQD (reference sequence). The CDR3 runs to 13 residues. Trimming shortened V by 3 bases and J by 10 bases, and 10 bases separated the two germline ends. The DNA for the CDR3 is TGCGCCAGCAGTGAACGGGACTGCTCACCCCTCCACTTT. Encoded protein: CASSERDCSPLHF.

The V and J genes are TRBV27 and TRBJ2-2; D ambiguous. V was cut by 0 bases and J by 0 bases, with 8 bases left in between. This CDR3 comprises 16 residues. The V gene's germline CDR1 is MNHEY and CDR2 SMNVEV (reference sequence). The CDR3 DNA reads as TGTGCCAGCAGTTTATCTCCGGCAGCGAACACCGGGGAGCTGTTTTTT. It yields the protein CASSLSPAANTGELFF.

The V and J genes are TRBV18 and TRBJ2-2; 11 positions match TRBD2. With 5 bases clipped from V and 2 bases from J, the junction kept 7 bases outside the gene matches. CDR1 KGHSH and CDR2 LQKENI come from the germline V gene. The CDR3 consists of 17 residues. CDR3 bases: TGTGCCAGCTCAAACCGGCTAGCGGGGGGCAACACCGGGGAGCTGTTTTTT. Encoded protein: CASSNRLAGGNTGELFF.

The chain is built from TRBV11-3 and TRBJ2-2; tentative D call: TRBD2 (6 bases). Germline assignment: CDR1 SGHNT and CDR2 YENEEA. V gave up 6 bases and J gave up 4 bases, with 9 bases separating them. This CDR3 is built from 13 residues. This CDR3 is CASSRDFTGELFF. The DNA for the CDR3 is TGTGCCAGCAGTCGGGACTTCACCGGGGAGCTGTTTTTT. The whole variable domain, remainder taken from reference TRBV11-3 and TRBJ2-2, is EAGVVQSPRYKIIEKKQPVAFWCNPISGHNTLYWYLQNLGQGPELLIRYENEEAVDDSQLPKDRFSAERLKGVDSTLKIQPAELGDSAVYLCASSRDFTGELFFGEGSRLTVL.

The rearrangement uses TRBV6-4 and TRBJ2-7, with D possibly TRBD2 on 5 matching bases. Germline V gives CDR1 MRHNA, CDR2 SNTAGT. V lost 2 bases to trimming and J lost 6 bases, with 26 bases between them. The CDR3 runs to 18 residues. As DNA, the CDR3 is TGTGCCAGCAGTGACCGGCAGGTTGGACGGGGTAGGGTCTCCGAGCAGTACTTC. Residues: CASSDRQVGRGRVSEQYF.

In this sample, this clone turned up once. The V call is TRBV18, the J call TRBJ2-1, with D maybe TRBD1 (7 bases). V was trimmed by 6 bases and J by 16 bases, leaving 19 bases between them. From germline, CDR1 is KGHSH and CDR2 LQKENI. The CDR3 loop spans 12 amino acids. DNA of the CDR3: TGTGCCAGCTCGGATACGGGGGACAGAACTTTCTTC. Translation gives CASSDTGDRTFF.

DNA of the CDR3: TGCAGCGTTGATGTTGGGGGCGCGGGCACTGAAGCTTTCTTT. The encoded protein is CSVDVGGAGTEAFF. This chain connects TRBV29-1 to TRBJ1-1, with a weak D call TRBD1 (6 bases). V was shortened by 3 bases and J by 4 bases, with 15 bases between the two germline ends. There are 14 residues in the CDR3. Germline assignment: CDR1 SQVTM and CDR2 ANQGSEA.

This clone was seen a handful of times. The rearrangement uses TRBV3-1 (or the pseudogene TRBV3-2) and TRBJ2-7, with TRBD1 identical over 8 bases. Trimming cost V 4 bases and J 0 bases; bases outside gene matches: 5. CDR1 and CDR2 from the germline V gene are LGHDT and YNNKEL (reference sequence). CDR3 length equals 15 residues. CDR3 loop: CASSPRDRSSYEQYF. DNA of the CDR3: TGTGCCAGCAGCCCTAGGGACAGGAGCTCCTACGAGCAGTACTTC.

This chain connects TRBV6-1 to TRBJ1-6; D is perhaps TRBD1 (5 bases). Between the trimmed V and J ends, which lost 1 base and 6 bases, there was a span of 10 bases. The CDR3 has 15 amino acids. Germline V gene lookup returns CDR1 MNHNS and CDR2 SASEGT. The DNA of the CDR3 is TGTGCCAGCAGTGAAGGGGACGGGATTAATTCACCCCTCCACTTT. It encodes CASSEGDGINSPLHF.